This T cell receptor beta chain was retrieved from a study of T cell changes during pregnancy in multiple sclerosis. Looked up from germline, CDR1 is MNHNS and CDR2 is SASEGT. Trimming cost V 4 bases and J 9 bases; bases outside gene matches: 8. The CDR3 consists of 15 residues. Profiled with immunoSEQ multiplex PCR; TCRdb holds only in-frame clones, not every one. The sample records about 42,000 clones, roughly 84% being singletons. This TCR derives from a female donor with multiple sclerosis, enrolled in a pregnancy study. The material sequenced was CD4+ T cells from peripheral blood mononuclear cells, taken before pregnancy. This chain connects TRBV6-1 to TRBJ2-1; 11 bases map to TRBD1. The CDR3 here is CASSARDRGTSEQFF. DNA for the CDR3: TGTGCCAGCAGTGCCCGGGACAGGGGGACATCTGAGCAGTTCTTC.